The clone carrying this T cell receptor beta chain occurred many times. Its antigen is currently unknown. This sample was taken from a study of early T cells in non-severe SARS-CoV-2 infection. Across the whole study: Sequenced material consisted of bulk RNA (from unsorted whole blood), and chains were unpaired.

The study, taken as a whole, reports: Matching with VDJdb favored anti-spike CD8 responses (missing private and CD4 specificities).

Tagging with unique molecular identifiers was applied to individual cDNA molecules. TCRdb processed the 5' RACE reads anew with MiXCR; each CDR3 protein has one entry. The sample includes roughly 29,000 distinct CDR3 sequences, approximately 4.6% of them seen just once. What was sequenced was whole blood. The sequence came from an adult who was a healthcare worker with PCR-confirmed SARS-CoV-2 infection or an uninfected control (not recorded which).

CDR3 sequence (DNA): TGTGCCAGCAGTTTGGGGGCAGGGGCGGGGTACGAGCAGTACTTC. Amino acids: CASSLGAGAGYEQYF. The chain joins TRBV28 to TRBJ2-7; D might be TRBD1 or TRBD2, each matching 6 bases. Trimming took 3 bases from V and 4 from J, leaving 16 bases between them. This CDR3 region has 15 residues. In germline, CDR1 is MDHEN, CDR2 SYDVKM.